One TCR beta chain is described in this entry. As defined, naive CD8 cells were CD45RO-negative and positively selected for CCR7, with terminally differentiated effector memory CD45RA+ cells excluded. Everyone who donated was a Caucasian adult who lived in Nashville, Tennessee. This entry belongs to a study of shared clonotypes between healthy human individuals. Original processing notes: Filtering differed since immunoSEQ provided only junctions, with no quality scores. Profiling relied on immunoSEQ multiplex PCR, and the TCRdb table lists in-frame clones only, not all of them. V and J calls and clone size are given by that table; D and trimming were obtained from the DNA. The sample yields millions of clones, about 94% seen once. Trimming took 5 bases from V and 7 from J, leaving 14 bases between them. The germline gives CDR1 SEHNR, CDR2 FQNEAQ (reference sequence). The CDR3 sequence is 14 residues long.

Sequenced sample: naive CD8+ T cells sorted from blood. The gene calls are TRBV7-9 and TRBJ1-4; D is ambiguous. The sequence came from a man younger than 35 in good health. The CDR3 loop reads CASSPWHDPEKLFF. Here the CDR3 DNA reads TGTGCCAGCAGCCCGTGGCACGACCCTGAAAAACTGTTTTTT.